Following are 18 T cell receptor beta chains from one sample sequenced in a study of blood T cell repertoires in COVID-19. The repertoire was sequenced with immunoSEQ multiplex PCR; TCRdb's copy has only in-frame clones and lacks some. Of about 36,000 clones detected, around 78% appear once; the ten largest clones hold about 33%. Sequences were obtained from peripheral blood. The receptors shown here come from a man in his sixties with acute or convalescent COVID-19.

The rearrangement links TRBV3-1 (or the pseudogene TRBV3-2) to TRBJ1-1; possible D gene TRBD1, 5 bases. Germline values: CDR1 LGHDT, CDR2 YNNKEL (reference sequence). Deletions cut 0 bases from V and 5 bases from J, with 16 bases between. This CDR3 region has 16 residues. This CDR3 is CASSQDEAGWGTEAFF. The CDR3 coding sequence is TGTGCCAGCAGCCAAGACGAGGCGGGGTGGGGGACTGAAGCTTTCTTT.

This clone appeared once. The CDR3 loop is CASSLKTGEKLFF. Written as DNA, the CDR3 is TGTGCCAGCAGTTTAAAGACAGGGGAAAAACTGTTTTTT. This chain links TRBV12-3 or TRBV12-4 with TRBJ1-4, with 7 bases that match TRBD1. This CDR3 has 13 amino acids. The trim removed 2 bases at V and 8 bases at J, leaving 2 bases unmatched.

The rearrangement uses TRBV3-1 (or the pseudogene TRBV3-2) and TRBJ2-1, with no clear D. The V gene lost 2 bases and the J gene lost 10 bases, with 18 bases spanning the gap. The CDR3 sequence is 15 residues long. CDR1 is LGHDT and CDR2 is YNNKEL in the germline V gene (reference sequence). The CDR3 loop reads CASSQPGYPPPEQFF. CDR3 nucleotide sequence: TGTGCCAGCAGCCAACCAGGCTACCCTCCACCAGAGCAGTTCTTC.

The chain carries TRBV11-3 and TRBJ1-1; possibly TRBD1 for D (6 bases). With 5 bases removed from V and 1 base from J, the gap between germline ends came to 8 bases. This CDR3 contains 13 residues. The germline V gene encodes CDR1 SGHNT and CDR2 YENEEA. In DNA, the CDR3 is TGTGCCAGCAGCGGACAGCCGAACACTGAAGCTTTCTTT. Its translation: CASSGQPNTEAFF. The entire variable domain, with the rest obtained from reference TRBV11-3 and TRBJ1-1, is as follows: EAGVVQSPRYKIIEKKQPVAFWCNPISGHNTLYWYLQNLGQGPELLIRYENEEAVDDSQLPKDRFSAERLKGVDSTLKIQPAELGDSAVYLCASSGQPNTEAFFGQGTRLTVV.

The rearrangement links TRBV2 to TRBJ2-3, with 10 bases lining up with TRBD2. The CDR3 runs 14 residues. The germline CDR1 and CDR2 sequences are SNHLY and FYNNEI. V was pared by 11 bases and J by 3 bases, with 8 bases of the junction left unmatched. The CDR3 DNA follows: TGTGCCCTAAGAAGTAGCGGGAGGACAGATACGCAGTATTTT. Its translation is CALRSSGRTDTQYF.

CDR3 coding DNA: TGTGCCAGCAGCTTAGGGGTACTAGCGGGATTGGACGAGCAGTACTTC. Translating it yields CASSLGVLAGLDEQYF. V and J are TRBV11-2 and TRBJ2-7; 10 positions match TRBD2. CDR1 and CDR2 (germline): SGHAT, FQNNGV. J lost 5 bases, V lost 1 base, and 8 bases had no gene match. The CDR3 extends over 16 amino acids.

This chain uses TRBV5-6 with TRBJ2-1; 7 bases map to TRBD1. Germline values: CDR1 SGHDT, CDR2 YYEEEE. The CDR3 is 13 amino acids. V lost 4 bases and J lost 7; bases outside the gene matches: 5. CDR3 sequence (DNA): TGTGCCAGCAGCCCCGACAGGGTAAATGAGCAGTTCTTC. This translates into CASSPDRVNEQFF.

The chain carries TRBV14 and TRBJ2-3; tentative D call: TRBD1 (5 bases). The CDR3 totals 14 residues. Germline V gives CDR1 SGHDN, CDR2 FVKESK. Between the trimmed V and J ends, which lost 4 bases and 3 bases, there was a span of 11 bases. The CDR3 nucleotides read TGTGCCAGCAGCCTTCTGCAGGGAACAGATACGCAGTATTTT. Encoded protein: CASSLLQGTDTQYF.

V and J are TRBV2 and TRBJ2-3, with 8 bases aligning to TRBD2. The CDR3 length is 16 residues. V trimming: 6 bases; J trimming: 10 bases; junction bases outside the gene matches: 18. CDR1 and CDR2 (germline): SNHLY, FYNNEI. The DNA of the CDR3 is TGTGCCAGCAGCGCTCGGGGGGGGACAATAAGTGAATCGCAGTATTTT. It is translated as CASSARGGTISESQYF.

The chain has TRBV29-1 and TRBJ2-7, with 7 bases aligning to TRBD1. The CDR3 is 11 residues long. Per the germline V gene, CDR1 is SQVTM and CDR2 is ANQGSEA. The V segment lost 7 bases and the J segment 3 bases; nucleotides outside the gene matches: 3. In DNA form, the CDR3 reads TGCAGCGCCGGACAGGACTACGAGCAGTACTTC. This translates into CSAGQDYEQYF.

The chain has TRBV9 and TRBJ1-2, with 8 bases aligning to TRBD1. The CDR3 is 13 amino acids. Germline values: CDR1 SGDLS, CDR2 YYNGEE. Trimming at V came to 5 bases and at J to 5 bases, leaving 5 bases not matched to a gene. The CDR3 nucleotides are TGTGCCAGCAGACCTACAGGGGGTTATGGCTACACCTTC. Protein sequence: CASRPTGGYGYTF.

This clone was counted only a few times. The V call is TRBV5-7, the J call TRBJ2-1, with D possibly being TRBD2 (6 bases). TRBV5-7 qualifies as an ORF whose function is uncertain. CDR3 length equals 14 residues. V lost 1 base and J lost 3, with 8 bases in between. The chain's CDR3 is CASSLQRVYNEQFF. The CDR3 DNA sequence: TGTGCCAGCAGCTTGCAGCGGGTCTACAATGAGCAGTTCTTC.

The chain's CDR3 is CASSEQMGQLPTNEKLFF. DNA for the CDR3: TGTGCCAGCAGTGAACAAATGGGACAGCTACCAACTAATGAAAAACTGTTTTTT. V and J are TRBV6-1 and TRBJ1-4; 7 positions agree with TRBD1. Losses at the gene ends were 2 bases for V and 0 bases for J; bases not matched to a gene: 9. CDR1 MNHNS and CDR2 SASEGT come from the germline V gene. The CDR3 is 18 residues long.

This chain links TRBV5-6 with TRBJ2-5; tentative D call: TRBD1 (5 bases). Germline-derived CDR1 and CDR2 are SGHDT and YYEEEE. The V end lost 0 bases, the J end lost 0 bases, and 12 bases lay between the germline ends. The CDR3 is 16 amino acids. CDR3 in amino acids: CASSLVGAKYQETQYF. CDR3 nucleotides: TGTGCCAGCAGCTTGGTAGGGGCTAAGTACCAAGAGACCCAGTACTTC. Using reference TRBV5-6 and TRBJ2-5 for the parts outside the CDR3, the full variable domain is DAGVTQSPTHLIKTRGQQVTLRCSPKSGHDTVSWYQQALGQGPQFIFQYYEEEERQRGNFPDRFSGHQFPNYSSELNVNALLLGDSALYLCASSLVGAKYQETQYFGPGTRLLVL.

This clone showed up just once. The chain carries TRBV10-2 and TRBJ2-3; no clear D gene. Germline V gene data show CDR1 as WSHSY and CDR2 as SAAADI. Trimming stripped 6 bases from V and 4 bases from J, with 8 bases between. The CDR3 runs to 12 residues. CDR3 region: CASRPEADTQYF. In nucleotides, the CDR3 is TGCGCCAGCAGACCCGAGGCAGATACGCAGTATTTT.

This chain connects TRBV5-8 to TRBJ1-1; no definite D call. The CDR3 covers 14 residues. Germline loops: CDR1 SGHTS, CDR2 YDEGEE. Trimming took 6 bases from V and 4 from J, leaving 16 bases between them. CDR3: CASTSYRGGTEAFF. The DNA of the CDR3 is TGTGCCAGCACCTCCTACAGAGGAGGCACTGAAGCTTTCTTT.

The chain carries TRBV7-2 and TRBJ2-1; D is ambiguous. CDR3 length equals 14 residues. The germline gives CDR1 SGHTA, CDR2 FQGNSA. The germline V and J ends were trimmed by 1 base and 0 bases, with 4 bases remaining between them. CDR3 loop: CASSLDRSYNEQFF. The DNA of the CDR3 is TGTGCCAGCAGCTTAGATCGCTCCTACAATGAGCAGTTCTTC.

The genes are TRBV6-1 and TRBJ2-2; perhaps TRBD2 as D (6 bases). V dropped 2 bases and J dropped 5 bases, with 9 bases sitting between them. The germline V gene encodes CDR1 MNHNS and CDR2 SASEGT. This CDR3 contains 14 residues. The CDR3 sequence: CASSEYRGTGELFF. The CDR3 nucleotides read TGTGCCAGCAGTGAATACCGGGGGACCGGGGAGCTGTTTTTT.